Sequencing of this T cell receptor (beta chain) was carried out in a study of blood T cell repertoires in COVID-19. TCRdb keeps only in-frame clones here, not all; method: immunoSEQ multiplex PCR. Of around 110,000 clones listed, about 91% are singletons. The sequencing input was peripheral blood. The clonotype originates from a man aged 50 to 59 with active or convalescent COVID-19.

The CDR3 loop is CASRTSGSSYEQYF. CDR3 bases: TGTGCCAGCAGAACTAGCGGCAGCTCCTACGAGCAGTACTTC. The V gene is TRBV7-9, the J gene TRBJ2-7; 8 bases agree with TRBD2. V lost 6 bases to trimming and J lost 0 bases; unmatched junction nucleotides: 4. Germline loops: CDR1 SEHNR, CDR2 FQNEAQ (reference sequence). The CDR3 extends over 14 amino acids.